This T cell receptor (beta chain) was sequenced in a study of T cells in Graves' hyperthyroidism and ophthalmopathy. This clonotype appeared once. Blood dates from first hyperthyroidism diagnosis, before any ophthalmopathy symptoms. The PBMCs studied were ones that came from roughly 9.4 ml fresh peripheral blood. The TCR beta CDR3 regions underwent amplification using RNA transcripts as the source. The HTBI primer set was used in a first-round RT-PCR of the TCR CDR3. Each CDR3 protein gets one entry after TCRdb re-called the multiplex PCR reads with MiXCR. Of approximately 400,000 distinct CDR3 sequences listed, 15% to 18% are singletons. With V trimmed by 7 bases and J by 2 bases, 6 bases remained unmatched. The CDR3 has 15 residues.

Sequencing was performed on blood. This TCR was sampled from a young woman with Graves' hyperthyroidism that later progressed to Graves' ophthalmopathy. The rearrangement uses TRBV12-3 or TRBV12-4 and TRBJ2-1, with 9 bases matching TRBD2. CDR3 nucleotide sequence: TGTGCCAGCAATTTGGGACTAGCCGCCTACAATGAGCAGTTCTTC. Amino acid sequence: CASNLGLAAYNEQFF.